This record looks at one T cell receptor beta chain sequence and its context. This entry belongs to a study of T cell changes during pregnancy in multiple sclerosis. CDR1 is SNHLY, CDR2 FYNNEI, per germline. The CDR3 spans 14 residues. V dropped 4 bases and J dropped 0 bases, with 9 bases sitting between them. The repertoire was sequenced with immunoSEQ multiplex PCR; TCRdb's copy has only in-frame clones and lacks some. The top ten clones hold around 0.6% of a sample with more than 45,000 clones, 94% of them seen once. This TCR came from a female donor with multiple sclerosis, enrolled in a pregnancy study. The V and J genes are TRBV2 and TRBJ1-1; D is unclear. The material sequenced was CD4+ T cells from peripheral blood mononuclear cells, taken in the second trimester of pregnancy. CDR3 sequence: CASSAIAMNTEAFF. As DNA, the CDR3 is TGTGCCAGCAGTGCTATAGCCATGAACACTGAAGCTTTCTTT.